This TCR beta chain was obtained from a study of identical twins. Findings and limits, study-wide: Analyses of zero insertions could, in part, be confounded by invariant MAIT and iNKT cells. Out-of-frame alpha sequences common to twins exhibited an excess of low generation probability.

Template switching created a universal primer site, and the cDNA included unique molecular identifiers. One entry per CDR3 protein, called by TCRdb with MiXCR from the 5' RACE reads. The sample comprises 280,000 or so distinct CDR3 sequences, about 8% of which are singletons, and approximately 2.1% rests with the top ten. This clonotype was recorded at least ten times. Its specificity is unknown. Germline loops: CDR1 LGHDT, CDR2 YNNKEL (reference sequence). Trimming left V 1 base short and J 10 bases short, with 8 bases between. The CDR3 is 12 residues long. The data also belong to a second study, concerning yellow fever vaccine responses in identical twins. According to that study: Vaccine T cell responses of twins reportedly seemed partly convergent and partly personalized.

The sequence derives from a woman under 30 in good health. Input material: memory (CD45RO+) T cells sorted from blood. The genes are TRBV3-1 and TRBJ2-1; D is unresolved. CDR3 bases: TGTGCCAGCAGCCAAGTCTTTAAGGAGCAGTTCTTC. Translating it yields CASSQVFKEQFF.